Below are 22 T cell receptor beta chains sequenced from a single sample in a study of response to subunit inactivated influenza vaccine. TCRdb re-analysed the RT-PCR reads in MiXCR, keeping a single row per CDR3 protein. The sample contains 530,000 or so distinct CDR3 sequences, roughly 10% of which appear only once. The source was PBMCs from blood, collected on the day of vaccination. The receptors were gathered from a man between 50 and 59 years old who received an inactivated influenza vaccine.

This clonotype was found a few times. The chain has TRBV11-2 and TRBJ2-3, with TRBD2 identical over 12 bases. Germline CDR1 SGHAT, CDR2 FQNNGV. Trimming cost V 5 bases and J 1 base; bases outside gene matches: 4. The CDR3 consists of 16 residues. The CDR3 DNA sequence: TGTGCCAGCAGCGCCAGGACTAGCGGGGGCACAGATACGCAGTATTTT. It translates to CASSARTSGGTDTQYF.

Here the CDR3 reads CATSTLVRGSEKLFF. CDR3 bases: TGTGCCACCAGCACCTTGGTGAGGGGTAGCGAAAAACTGTTTTTT. V gene TRBV15 combines with J gene TRBJ1-4, with D maybe TRBD1 (5 bases). This CDR3 region has 15 residues. The germline CDR1 and CDR2 sequences are LNHNV and YYDKDF (reference sequence). V was trimmed by 4 bases and J by 8 bases, leaving 17 bases between them.

The J gene is TRBJ1-5, the V gene TRBV10-3; D perhaps matches TRBD1 (5 bases). The CDR3 runs 14 residues. V was clipped by 10 bases and J by 0 bases, with 13 bases between them. Germline lookup yields CDR1 ENHRY and CDR2 SYGVKD. The CDR3 sequence is CATAGASSNQPQHF. CDR3 DNA sequence: TGTGCCACCGCCGGGGCGAGTAGCAATCAGCCCCAGCATTTT.

Only a few counts were recorded for this clonotype. The V gene is TRBV6-1, the J gene TRBJ2-5, with 12 positions matching TRBD2. Germline V gives CDR1 MNHNS, CDR2 SASEGT. CDR3 length: 14 amino acids. J lost 4 bases, V lost 7 bases, and 4 bases had no gene match. CDR3 amino acids: CASTGLAGTETQYF. The DNA for the CDR3 is TGTGCCAGCACCGGACTAGCGGGAACAGAGACCCAGTACTTC.

This clonotype was picked up a small number of times. V gene TRBV27 combines with J gene TRBJ2-1; TRBD2 matches at 8 bases. This CDR3 has 15 residues. V shed 3 bases, J shed 6 bases, and the junction held 7 bases outside the gene matches. CDR1 is MNHEY, CDR2 SMNVEV, per germline (reference sequence). The CDR3 sequence is CASSFLAGGVNEQFF. The DNA for the CDR3 is TGTGCCAGCAGTTTCTTGGCGGGAGGTGTCAATGAGCAGTTCTTC.

This chain links TRBV7-3 with TRBJ2-1, with a possible D match to TRBD2 (7 bases). CDR3 length equals 16 residues. Deletions cut 1 base from V and 4 bases from J, with 14 bases between. Per germline, CDR1 SGHTA and CDR2 FQGTGA. DNA of the CDR3: TGTGCCAGCAGCTTAAAGGGGGGGAGAGCGTACAATGAGCAGTTCTTC. It specifies CASSLKGGRAYNEQFF.

V and J are TRBV5-5 and TRBJ1-5; no clear D. The CDR3 is 15 amino acids. Germline CDR1 is SGHKS and CDR2 is YYEKEE (reference sequence). The ends were cut back, 0 bases at V and 3 bases at J, with 10 bases in the middle. The CDR3 is CASSLELLNNQPQHF. The CDR3 DNA reads as TGTGCCAGCAGCTTGGAACTCCTTAACAATCAGCCCCAGCATTTT.

The chain carries TRBV20-1 and TRBJ1-1; no clear D. CDR1 and CDR2 from the germline V gene are DFQATT and SNEGSKA (reference sequence). Trimming stripped 6 bases from V and 0 bases from J, with 17 bases between. This CDR3 region has 15 residues. The CDR3 region has the DNA TGCAGTGCCTCTGGACTGATCCCAATGAACACTGAAGCTTTCTTT. Encoded protein: CSASGLIPMNTEAFF.

This clonotype was recorded a few times. J is TRBJ2-5 and V is TRBV7-2; 14 nucleotides agree with TRBD2. With V trimmed by 5 bases and J by 0 bases, 2 bases remained unmatched. Germline V gene sequence: CDR1 SGHTA, CDR2 FQGNSA. The CDR3 covers 16 residues. In DNA, the CDR3 is TGTGCCAGCAGCCGGACTAGCGGGGGGTACCAAGAGACCCAGTACTTC. It is translated as CASSRTSGGYQETQYF.

J is TRBJ2-1 and V is TRBV6-2 or TRBV6-3; 11 positions match TRBD2. Germline-derived CDR1 and CDR2 are MNHEY and SVGEGT. The CDR3 runs 16 residues. With V trimmed by 6 bases and J by 4 bases, 8 bases remained unmatched. CDR3: CASRGEGLADYNEQFF. The CDR3 nucleotides read TGTGCCAGCAGGGGGGAGGGACTAGCGGATTACAATGAGCAGTTCTTC.

The chain has TRBV12-3 or TRBV12-4 and TRBJ1-2, with 7 bases aligning to TRBD1. The V segment lost 6 bases and the J segment 7 bases; nucleotides outside the gene matches: 8. This CDR3 comprises 13 residues. The CDR3 loop is CASSPQGRAGYTF. For the CDR3, the DNA is TGTGCCAGCAGCCCACAGGGGAGGGCTGGCTACACCTTC.

V is TRBV2 and J is TRBJ2-2; D uncertain. Germline CDR1 SNHLY, CDR2 FYNNEI. The CDR3 contains 14 residues. V was cut by 4 bases and J by 8 bases, with 14 bases left in between. The CDR3 loop is CASSVQKKVGELFF. The CDR3 DNA reads as TGTGCCAGCAGTGTCCAGAAAAAGGTGGGGGAGCTGTTTTTT.

The rearrangement links TRBV3-1 to TRBJ2-2, with 13 nucleotides matching TRBD2. The CDR3 runs 17 residues. Germline CDR1 is LGHDT and CDR2 is YNNKEL (reference sequence). The V segment lost 3 bases and the J segment 3 bases; nucleotides outside the gene matches: 4. Here the CDR3 DNA reads TGTGCCAGCAGCCACGCCACTAGCGGGAGGGACACCGGGGAGCTGTTTTTT. Translation: CASSHATSGRDTGELFF.

At least ten counts were recorded for this clonotype. V is TRBV24-1 and J is TRBJ2-1, with TRBD1 matching over 7 bases. Germline assignment: CDR1 KGHDR and CDR2 SFDVKD. The CDR3 is made up of 16 amino acids. V gave up 3 bases and J gave up 3 bases; unmatched junction bases: 7. CDR3 in DNA: TGTGCCACCAGTGATGTCGGTGCAGGGGGCTACAATGAGCAGTTCTTC. Amino acid sequence: CATSDVGAGGYNEQFF.

This clonotype has only a few counts. This chain uses TRBV3-1 with TRBJ2-1, with D perhaps matching TRBD2 (6 bases). V was cut by 5 bases and J by 3 bases, with 14 bases left in between. The V gene's germline CDR1 is LGHDT and CDR2 YNNKEL (reference sequence). The CDR3 length is 15 residues. The CDR3 bases are TGTGCCAGCAGCTCTGTTGGTAGCGGCTACAATGAGCAGTTCTTC. This translates into CASSSVGSGYNEQFF.

This clonotype has ten or more counts. The chain links TRBV4-2 to TRBJ1-1, with D possibly matching TRBD1 (5 bases). Germline CDR1 reads LGHNA; CDR2 reads YNFKEQ. The CDR3 runs to 16 residues. V shed 0 bases and J shed 4 bases, with 15 bases lying between them. The CDR3 DNA is TGTGCCAGCAGCCAAGAGGAAGGGGCTATGGGCACTGAAGCTTTCTTT. The encoded protein is CASSQEEGAMGTEAFF.

The CDR3 here is CSARGASTDTQYF. As DNA, the CDR3 is TGCAGTGCCCGCGGAGCTAGCACAGATACGCAGTATTTT. The genes are TRBV20-1 and TRBJ2-3; no reliable D call. Trimming shortened V by 6 bases and J by 0 bases, and 10 bases separated the two germline ends. This CDR3 comprises 13 residues. Germline assignment: CDR1 DFQATT and CDR2 SNEGSKA (reference sequence).

Only a few counts were recorded for this clonotype. CDR3 loop: CASSTQVDSYNEQFF. CDR3 coding DNA: TGCGCCAGCAGCACACAGGTAGACTCCTACAATGAGCAGTTCTTC. This chain joins TRBV5-1 and TRBJ2-1, with D perhaps matching TRBD1 (5 bases). This CDR3 is 15 amino acids long. Germline V CDR1 and CDR2: SGHRS, YFSETQ. Deletions cut 4 bases from V and 0 bases from J, with 11 bases between.

The V gene is TRBV2, the J gene TRBJ2-3; TRBD1 matches at 8 bases. The CDR3 is made up of 14 amino acids. V shed 7 bases and J 4 bases; nucleotides not matched to a gene: 7. Germline V lookup: CDR1 SNHLY, CDR2 FYNNEI. CDR3 sequence reads: CASNPGTGPDTQYF. The CDR3 DNA is TGTGCCAGCAATCCAGGGACAGGTCCAGATACGCAGTATTTT. Together with reference TRBV2 and TRBJ2-3, the CDR3 gives the full variable domain: EPEVTQTPSHQVTQMGQEVILRCVPISNHLYFYWYRQILGQKVEFLVSFYNNEISEKSEIFDDQFSVERPDGSNFTLKIRSTKLEDSAMYFCASNPGTGPDTQYFGPGTRLTVL.

This clonotype was seen repeatedly, ten times or more. This chain joins TRBV12-3 or TRBV12-4 and TRBJ2-1; no reliable D call. CDR3 length equals 15 residues. V lost 3 bases and J lost 2, with 11 bases in between. The CDR3 region has the DNA TGTGCCAGCAGTTTCTGGGCGGCCCCCTACAATGAGCAGTTCTTC. Its translation is CASSFWAAPYNEQFF.

Comment on this clonotype: One end of the junction does not line up with germline, which may come from a read error. J is TRBJ2-3 and V is TRBV7-2; D gene uncertain. Germline CDR1 is SGHTA and CDR2 is FQGNSA. This CDR3 contains 14 residues. CDR3 coding DNA: TGTGCCAGCTGCTTAGCTCGCTTAGCAGATACGCAGTATTTT. Protein: CASCLARLADTQYF.

CDR3 in DNA: TGTGCCAGCAGAATACGGACCGTAAACACTGAAGCTTTCTTT. Protein: CASRIRTVNTEAFF. The J gene is TRBJ1-1, the V gene TRBV27; unclear D gene. The V gene's germline CDR1 is MNHEY and CDR2 SMNVEV (reference sequence). The germline V and J ends were trimmed by 6 bases and 2 bases, with 13 bases remaining between them. CDR3 length: 14 residues.